The rows below give T cell receptor beta chains drawn from one sample of a study of low-dose radiotherapy and immunotherapy resistance in tumors. TCRdb recomputed calls from the reads with MiXCR, one row per CDR3 protein. The sample yields under 90,000 distinct CDR3 sequences, about a sixth seen once. The sample consisted of PBMCs, taken after low-dose radiotherapy plus immunotherapy. The receptors derive from a male donor with prostate cancer. Both conserved end residues are part of each CDR3. D genes are given only for firm matches. Expanded clones are given a class, and other clones once, few, many or no size at all.

14	TRBV15	TRBJ2-1	NA	TRBD2	CATSTLAGANEQFF	TGTGCCACCTCTACGCTAGCGGGAGCCAATGAGCAGTTCTTC
12	TRBV20-1	TRBJ2-7	NA	NA	CSAGVAGSEQYF	TGCAGTGCTGGGGTTGCTGGGAGCGAGCAGTACTTC
15	TRBV28	TRBJ2-5	many	TRBD2	CASSLGGRKVETQYF	TGTGCCAGCAGTTTGGGCGGGAGGAAGGTTGAGACCCAGTACTTC
14	TRBV14	TRBJ1-1	many	NA	CASSQETIGTEAFF	TGTGCCAGCAGCCAAGAGACCATAGGAACTGAAGCTTTCTTT
15	TRBV4-2	TRBJ2-7	many	NA	CASSPLGEGTYEQYF	TGTGCCAGCAGCCCCCTCGGCGAGGGGACCTACGAGCAGTACTTC
12	TRBV5-6	TRBJ1-1	many	NA	CASNDDGSRAFF	TGTGCCAGCAACGACGACGGATCCAGAGCTTTCTTT
14	TRBV18	TRBJ2-7	many	TRBD2	CASSRAGKGYEQYF	TGTGCCAGCTCCCGAGCGGGAAAAGGGTACGAGCAGTACTTC
17	TRBV4-3	TRBJ2-7	many	NA	CASSQAADRINAGEQYF	TGCGCCAGCAGCCAAGCCGCCGACAGGATAAACGCGGGCGAGCAGTACTTC
11	TRBV20-1	TRBJ1-5	many	NA	CSARTDQPQHF	TGCAGTGCCCGGACGGATCAGCCCCAGCATTTT
11	TRBV12-3/TRBV12-4	TRBJ2-2	many	NA	CATIFSGELFF	TGTGCCACCATTTTCTCCGGGGAGCTGTTTTTT
15	TRBV5-4	TRBJ2-7	many	TRBD2	CASSPGTSGPYEQYF	TGTGCCAGCAGCCCAGGGACTAGCGGACCCTACGAGCAGTACTTC
17	TRBV5-1	TRBJ2-2	many	TRBD2	CASSGASGLAGAGELFF	TGCGCCAGCAGCGGAGCCAGCGGACTAGCGGGAGCCGGGGAGCTGTTTTTT
14	TRBV10-3	TRBJ1-5	many	NA	CAISEQGAGQPQHF	TGTGCCATCTCTGAGCAGGGAGCGGGTCAGCCCCAGCATTTT
14	TRBV5-4	TRBJ2-2	many	NA	CASSLVDPTGELFF	TGTGCCAGCAGCTTGGTAGACCCCACCGGGGAGCTGTTTTTT
16	TRBV25-1	TRBJ2-1	few	TRBD2	CASSDIVSGKTSEQFF	TGTGCCAGCAGTGATATCGTTAGCGGGAAAACAAGTGAGCAGTTCTTC
11	TRBV7-2	TRBJ2-1	many	NA	CASTTDNEQFF	TGTGCCAGTACCACAGACAATGAGCAGTTCTTC
15	TRBV28	TRBJ2-1	many	TRBD2	CASSLTSGLYNEQFF	TGTGCCAGCAGTTTAACTAGCGGACTCTACAATGAGCAGTTCTTC
16	TRBV28	TRBJ2-7	many	NA	CASSSVGWTGRDEQYF	TGTGCCAGCAGCTCCGTTGGGTGGACGGGGCGGGACGAGCAGTACTTC
11	TRBV30	TRBJ2-1	many	NA	CAWSVYNEQFF	TGTGCCTGGAGTGTATACAATGAGCAGTTCTTC
15	TRBV19	TRBJ2-2	many	TRBD1	CASRTGTANTGELFF	TGTGCCAGTCGGACCGGGACAGCCAACACCGGGGAGCTGTTTTTT
14	TRBV10-3	TRBJ1-1	many	NA	CAISEGGGNTEAFF	TGTGCCATCAGTGAGGGCGGGGGGAACACTGAAGCTTTCTTT
15	TRBV20-1	TRBJ2-2	many	TRBD2	CSARDLAGGPGELFF	TGCAGTGCTAGAGATCTAGCGGGAGGGCCCGGGGAGCTGTTTTTT
15	TRBV24-1	TRBJ2-2	many	NA	CATSDPGPNTGELFF	TGTGCCACCAGTGATCCGGGACCGAACACCGGGGAGCTGTTTTTT
16	TRBV2	TRBJ2-7	many	NA	CASSAKVGGTSYEQYF	TGTGCCAGCAGTGCTAAGGTCGGGGGAACCTCCTACGAGCAGTACTTC
18	TRBV7-3	TRBJ2-7	few	NA	CASSPRRQGEFPPLEQYF	TGTGCCAGCAGCCCACGGCGGCAGGGCGAGTTTCCCCCTCTCGAGCAGTACTTC
11	TRBV28	TRBJ2-5	many	NA	CVVRSQETQYF	TGTGTCGTCCGTAGTCAAGAGACCCAGTACTTC